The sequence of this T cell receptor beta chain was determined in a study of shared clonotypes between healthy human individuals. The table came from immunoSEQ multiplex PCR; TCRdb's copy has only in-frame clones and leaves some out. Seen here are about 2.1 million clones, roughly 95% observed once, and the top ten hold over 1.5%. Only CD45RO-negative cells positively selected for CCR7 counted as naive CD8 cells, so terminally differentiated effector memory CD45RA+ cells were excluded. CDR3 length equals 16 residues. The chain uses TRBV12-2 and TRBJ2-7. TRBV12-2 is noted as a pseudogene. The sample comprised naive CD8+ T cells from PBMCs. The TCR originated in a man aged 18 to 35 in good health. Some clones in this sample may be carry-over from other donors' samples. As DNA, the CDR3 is TGTGCAAGTCGCTTAGGAGGTCGCTTGGGATCCTACGAGCAGTACTTC. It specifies CASRLGGRLGSYEQYF.